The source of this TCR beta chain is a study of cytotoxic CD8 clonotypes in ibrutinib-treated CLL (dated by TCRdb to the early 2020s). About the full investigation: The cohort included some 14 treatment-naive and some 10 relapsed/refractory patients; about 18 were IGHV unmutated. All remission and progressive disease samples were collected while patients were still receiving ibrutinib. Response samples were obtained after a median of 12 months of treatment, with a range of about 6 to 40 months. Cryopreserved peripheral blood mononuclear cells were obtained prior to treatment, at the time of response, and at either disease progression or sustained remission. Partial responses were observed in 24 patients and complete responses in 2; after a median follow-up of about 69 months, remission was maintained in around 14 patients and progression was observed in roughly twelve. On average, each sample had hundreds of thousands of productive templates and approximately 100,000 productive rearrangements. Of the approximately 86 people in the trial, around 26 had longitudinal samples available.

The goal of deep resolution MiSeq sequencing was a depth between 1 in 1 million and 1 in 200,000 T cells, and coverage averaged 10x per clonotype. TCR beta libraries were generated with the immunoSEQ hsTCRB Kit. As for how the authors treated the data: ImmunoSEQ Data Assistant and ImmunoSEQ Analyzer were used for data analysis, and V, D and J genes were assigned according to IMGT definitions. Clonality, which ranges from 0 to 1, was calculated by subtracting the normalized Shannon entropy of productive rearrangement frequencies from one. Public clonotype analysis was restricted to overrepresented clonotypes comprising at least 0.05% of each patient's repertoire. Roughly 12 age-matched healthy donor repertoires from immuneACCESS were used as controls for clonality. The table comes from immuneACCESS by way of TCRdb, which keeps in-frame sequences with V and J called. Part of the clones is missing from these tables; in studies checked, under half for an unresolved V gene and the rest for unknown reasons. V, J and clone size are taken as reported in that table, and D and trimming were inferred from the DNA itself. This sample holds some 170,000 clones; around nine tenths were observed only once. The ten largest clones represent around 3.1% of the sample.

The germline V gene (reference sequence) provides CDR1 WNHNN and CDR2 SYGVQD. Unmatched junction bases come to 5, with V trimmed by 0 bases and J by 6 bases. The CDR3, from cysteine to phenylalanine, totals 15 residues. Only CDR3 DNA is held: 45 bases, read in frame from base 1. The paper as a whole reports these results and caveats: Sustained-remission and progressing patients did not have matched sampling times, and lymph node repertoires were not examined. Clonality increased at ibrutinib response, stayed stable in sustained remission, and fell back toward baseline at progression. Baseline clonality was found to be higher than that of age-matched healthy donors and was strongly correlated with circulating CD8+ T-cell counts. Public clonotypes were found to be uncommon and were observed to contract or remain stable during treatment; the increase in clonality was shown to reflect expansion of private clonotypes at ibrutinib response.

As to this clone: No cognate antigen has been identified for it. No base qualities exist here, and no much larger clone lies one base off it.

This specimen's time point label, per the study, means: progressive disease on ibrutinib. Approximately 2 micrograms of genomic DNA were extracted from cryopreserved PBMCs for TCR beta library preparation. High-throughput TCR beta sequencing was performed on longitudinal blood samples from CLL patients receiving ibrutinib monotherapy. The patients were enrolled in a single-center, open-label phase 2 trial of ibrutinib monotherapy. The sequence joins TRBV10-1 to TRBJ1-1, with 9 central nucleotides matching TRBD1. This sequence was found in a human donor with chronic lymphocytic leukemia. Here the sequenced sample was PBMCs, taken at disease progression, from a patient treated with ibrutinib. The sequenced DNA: TGCGCCAGCAGTGAGTCTACAGGGGGCAAGGCTGAAGCTTTCTTT. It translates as CASSESTGGKAEAFF.